The subject of this entry is one TCR beta chain. As yet, its antigen is unknown. The record originates from a study of T cell repertoires in cytomegalovirus infection. Whole-study context: From public TCR beta signatures came an indication of both CMV infection and matching HLA type.

Study-level findings and limits: The cumulative frequency of public TCR beta families identified carriers of CMV plus the relevant HLA. HLA-C-restricted CMV clonotypes gave the most frequent clonotype in two of eight donors.

The V end lost 3 bases, the J end lost 4 bases, and 10 bases lay between the germline ends. The CDR3 contains 13 residues. TCRdb re-analysed the reads in MiXCR, keeping a single row per CDR3 protein. The sample has approximately 190,000 distinct CDR3 sequences; less than 9.5% are singletons. This sequence originates from a human donor in good health (CMV status not recorded). Some clones in this sample may be carry-over from other donors' samples. The specimen was PBMCs. The V call is TRBV12-3 or TRBV12-4, the J call TRBJ2-7; D gene uncertain. The CDR3 nucleotides read TGTGCCAGCAGTTTGTCCCTGGTGTACGAGCAGTACTTC. It encodes CASSLSLVYEQYF.